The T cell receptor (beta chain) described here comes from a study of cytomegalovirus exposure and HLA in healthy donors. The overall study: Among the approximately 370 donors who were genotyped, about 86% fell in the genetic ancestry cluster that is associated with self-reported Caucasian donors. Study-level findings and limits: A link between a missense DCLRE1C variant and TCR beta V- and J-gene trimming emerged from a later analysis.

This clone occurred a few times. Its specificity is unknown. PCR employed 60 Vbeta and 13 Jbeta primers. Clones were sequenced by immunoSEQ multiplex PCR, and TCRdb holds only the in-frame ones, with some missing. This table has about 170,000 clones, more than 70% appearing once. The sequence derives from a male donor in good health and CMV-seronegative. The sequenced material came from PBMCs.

This CDR3 is CASSLNQGQFYEQYF. The CDR3 DNA follows: TGTGCCAGCAGCCTTAACCAGGGACAGTTCTACGAGCAGTACTTC. The V gene is TRBV2, the J gene TRBJ2-7; 7 bases are a match to TRBD1. Germline V gene sequence: CDR1 SNHLY, CDR2 FYNNEI. With V trimmed by 6 bases and J by 3 bases, 11 bases remained unmatched. CDR3 size: 15 residues.